The 20 T cell receptor beta chains listed next were all sequenced from one sample in a study of glioma-infiltrating T cells after dendritic cell vaccination. Noted time point: after dendritic cell vaccination, including at tumor progression/relapse. Data came from immunoSEQ multiplex PCR; TCRdb stores just in-frame clones and leaves some out. This sample carries about 90,000 clones, around 83% of them seen once, and the ten largest clones take under 7%. The source material was blood, sampled after dendritic cell vaccination. The source of these receptors is a human donor with glioblastoma.

The chain couples TRBV6-1 to TRBJ1-1; TRBD1 agrees at 9 bases. Germline V gives CDR1 MNHNS, CDR2 SASEGT. J gave up 4 bases and V 6 bases, and 3 bases lay outside the gene matches. The CDR3 totals 13 residues. The CDR3 loop reads CASRQTGGTEAFF. The CDR3 DNA follows: TGTGCCAGCAGACAGACAGGGGGCACTGAAGCTTTCTTT.

The genes are TRBV28 and TRBJ2-7, with D possibly being TRBD2 (7 bases). With 5 bases removed from V and 3 bases from J, the gap between germline ends came to 17 bases. CDR1 MDHEN and CDR2 SYDVKM come from the germline V gene. The CDR3 is 15 amino acids. CDR3 residues: CASSPGGRGIYEQYF. CDR3 nucleotide sequence: TGTGCCAGCAGTCCCGGGGGGCGGGGGATCTACGAGCAGTACTTC.

This chain links TRBV7-8 with TRBJ2-5; TRBD1 matches 7 bases. The CDR3 has 14 amino acids. Germline V gene lookup returns CDR1 SGHVS and CDR2 FQNEAQ. Unmatched junction bases numbered 4, after V lost 5 bases and J lost 1 base. CDR3 nucleotide sequence: TGTGCCAGCAGCACGGGACAGACCCAAGAGACCCAGTACTTC. It yields the protein CASSTGQTQETQYF.

The rearrangement links TRBV15 to TRBJ2-4, with D unresolved. Trimming removed 4 bases at V and 0 bases at J, with 10 bases between. Looked up from germline, CDR1 is LNHNV and CDR2 is YYDKDF (reference sequence). CDR3 length: 15 residues. The CDR3 loop is CATSTRLLAKNIQYF. DNA for the CDR3: TGTGCCACCAGCACCCGATTACTAGCCAAAAACATTCAGTACTTC.

This chain uses TRBV7-3 with TRBJ2-5, with D tentatively TRBD1 (5 bases). The CDR3 consists of 13 residues. V was cut by 5 bases and J by 2 bases, with 9 bases left in between. The germline V gene has CDR1 SGHTA and CDR2 FQGTGA. The CDR3 DNA reads as TGTGCCAGCAGCAGGACACCTCAAGAGACCCAGTACTTC. This gives the protein CASSRTPQETQYF.

The genes are TRBV15 and TRBJ2-7, with 7 nucleotides matching TRBD1. The CDR3 contains 14 residues. Looked up from germline, CDR1 is LNHNV and CDR2 is YYDKDF (reference sequence). V shed 5 bases, J shed 3 bases, and the junction held 7 bases outside the gene matches. The CDR3 nucleotides read TGTGCCACCAGCGAGGGACAGCTGTTCTACGAGCAGTACTTC. Amino acids: CATSEGQLFYEQYF. Full variable domain (rest looked up from reference TRBV15 and TRBJ2-7): DAMVIQNPRYQVTQFGKPVTLSCSQTLNHNVMYWYQQKSSQAPKLLFHYYDKDFNNEADTPDNFQSRRPNTSFCFLDIRSPGLGDTAMYLCATSEGQLFYEQYFGPGTRLTVT.

The V call is TRBV29-1, the J call TRBJ1-1; 9 positions agree with TRBD1. Trimming cost V 6 bases and J 7 bases; bases outside gene matches: 12. This CDR3 spans 14 amino acids. From germline, CDR1 is SQVTM and CDR2 ANQGSEA. The CDR3 loop is CSVAPGQGSFEAFF. The DNA of the CDR3 is TGCAGCGTCGCCCCCGGACAGGGGTCCTTTGAAGCTTTCTTT.

J is TRBJ1-1 and V is TRBV5-1; D is unresolved. Germline V CDR1 and CDR2: SGHRS, YFSETQ. V was trimmed by 4 bases and J by 1 base, leaving 11 bases between them. The CDR3 spans 14 residues. The CDR3 DNA is TGCGCCAGCAGCCCAAATAGCGCGAACACTGAAGCTTTCTTT. This sequence encodes CASSPNSANTEAFF.

V gene TRBV2 combines with J gene TRBJ1-1; D is ambiguous. Germline CDR1 and CDR2: SNHLY and FYNNEI. The CDR3 covers 13 residues. Trimming left V 1 base short and J 1 base short, with 4 bases between. CDR3 region: CASSEDTNTEAFF. In DNA form, the CDR3 reads TGTGCCAGCAGTGAAGACACGAACACTGAAGCTTTCTTT.

This sequence joins TRBV18 and TRBJ2-2; possibly TRBD1 for D (5 bases). V was clipped by 1 base and J by 4 bases, with 10 bases between them. The CDR3 sequence is 15 residues long. Germline lookup yields CDR1 KGHSH and CDR2 LQKENI. The CDR3 spells CASSPLVTGTGELFF. As DNA, the CDR3 is TGTGCCAGCTCACCACTCGTTACAGGCACCGGGGAGCTGTTTTTT.

The chain is built from TRBV2 and TRBJ1-5, with 8 bases matching TRBD1. The V segment lost 5 bases and the J segment 4 bases; nucleotides outside the gene matches: 4. Germline V gene sequence: CDR1 SNHLY, CDR2 FYNNEI. This CDR3 is built from 14 residues. The CDR3 DNA sequence: TGTGCCAGCAGTTATCGACAGGGGAATCAGCCCCAGCATTTT. Amino acids: CASSYRQGNQPQHF.

CDR3 DNA sequence: TGTGCCAGCAGTAACCGGGACAGGGCAGTCGATGAGCAGTTCTTC. Amino acid sequence: CASSNRDRAVDEQFF. The chain employs TRBV6-1 and TRBJ2-1, with TRBD1 matching over 9 bases. Germline V gives CDR1 MNHNS, CDR2 SASEGT. Losses at the gene ends were 5 bases for V and 8 bases for J; bases not matched to a gene: 10. This CDR3 comprises 15 residues.

The rearrangement joins TRBV4-2 to TRBJ2-7, with 9 bases lining up with TRBD2. CDR3 length equals 15 residues. Trimming removed 1 base from V and 5 bases from J; junction bases left unmatched: 6. CDR1 LGHNA and CDR2 YNFKEQ come from the germline V gene. CDR3 sequence reads: CASSQALAGTDEQYF. The DNA of the CDR3 is TGTGCCAGCAGCCAAGCGCTAGCGGGGACCGACGAGCAGTACTTC.

The J gene is TRBJ2-1, the V gene TRBV19; 10 bases map to TRBD2. Trimming cost V 1 base and J 0 bases; bases outside gene matches: 9. Per the germline V gene, CDR1 is LNHDA and CDR2 is SQIVND (reference sequence). The CDR3 has 19 residues. CDR3 sequence reads: CASSIGPGTSASSYNEQFF. In DNA, the CDR3 is TGTGCCAGTAGTATAGGTCCTGGGACTAGCGCTAGCTCCTACAATGAGCAGTTCTTC.

The genes are TRBV7-2 and TRBJ1-2; the D gene is possibly TRBD1 (5 bases). Trimming removed 5 bases at V and 2 bases at J, with 9 bases between. The germline gives CDR1 SGHTA, CDR2 FQGNSA. The CDR3 totals 13 residues. CDR3 loop: CASSATVNYGYTF. CDR3 DNA: TGTGCCAGCAGCGCGACAGTGAACTATGGCTACACCTTC.

V is TRBV4-2 and J is TRBJ2-3; tentatively, D is TRBD2 (6 bases). The CDR3 covers 14 residues. Trimming stripped 2 bases from V and 3 bases from J, with 9 bases between. The germline CDR1 and CDR2 sequences are LGHNA and YNFKEQ. CDR3 nucleotide sequence: TGTGCCAGCAGCCAAATGGAGGGTACAGATACGCAGTATTTT. This translates into CASSQMEGTDTQYF.

The chain uses TRBV4-2 and TRBJ2-1; no firm D call. Germline V gene lookup returns CDR1 LGHNA and CDR2 YNFKEQ. Trimming removed 2 bases at V and 0 bases at J, with 8 bases between. The CDR3 has 15 residues. This CDR3 reads CASSQPTSSYNEQFF. CDR3 nucleotide sequence: TGTGCCAGCAGCCAACCGACAAGCTCCTACAATGAGCAGTTCTTC.

This chain connects TRBV2 to TRBJ1-5; 7 bases line up with TRBD1. From germline, CDR1 is SNHLY and CDR2 FYNNEI. V gave up 4 bases and J gave up 2 bases; unmatched junction bases: 2. The CDR3 has 14 amino acids. For the CDR3, the DNA is TGTGCCAGCAGTGCAGACAGGGGCAATCAGCCCCAGCATTTT. Translating gives CASSADRGNQPQHF. The whole variable domain, remainder taken from reference TRBV2 and TRBJ1-5, is EPEVTQTPSHQVTQMGQEVILRCVPISNHLYFYWYRQILGQKVEFLVSFYNNEISEKSEIFDDQFSVERPDGSNFTLKIRSTKLEDSAMYFCASSADRGNQPQHFGDGTRLSIL.

The chain links TRBV5-4 to TRBJ1-1; no clear D gene. The CDR3 extends over 14 amino acids. Germline values: CDR1 SGHNT, CDR2 YYREEE (reference sequence). V lost 0 bases and J lost 2, with 8 bases in between. The CDR3 here is CASSLEQLNTEAFF. CDR3 nucleotide sequence: TGTGCCAGCAGCTTGGAACAGCTTAACACTGAAGCTTTCTTT.

This rearrangement joins TRBV6-5 to TRBJ2-5; TRBD2 might be the D (6 bases). The CDR3 is 14 amino acids. V was trimmed by 5 bases and J by 2 bases, leaving 12 bases between them. The germline gives CDR1 MNHEY, CDR2 SVGAGI. CDR3 region: CASSMGGIQETQYF. The CDR3 coding sequence is TGTGCCAGCAGTATGGGAGGAATTCAAGAGACCCAGTACTTC.